A selection of T cell receptor beta chains follows, all from one sample in a study of blood T cell repertoires in COVID-19. TCRdb's copy holds only in-frame clones and misses some; the assay was immunoSEQ multiplex PCR. The table lists more than 200,000 clones, approximately 90% of them singletons. The sample was peripheral blood. These receptors originate from a young man with active or convalescent COVID-19. Both conserved end residues are part of each CDR3. A D gene is named only where the DNA matches it firmly. The size entry is marked missing in some rows and otherwise reads once, few, many or a size class.

abundance: once; v_gene: TRBV28; d_gene: TRBD1; j_gene: TRBJ2-5; len: 17; CDR3aa: CASRIRLGQGMSETQYF; CDR3nt: TGTGCCAGCAGAATACGCCTCGGACAGGGGATGTCCGAGACCCAGTACTTC
abundance: NA; v_gene: TRBV6-2/TRBV6-3; d_gene: NA; j_gene: TRBJ2-2; len: 14; CDR3aa: CASSLNPGIGELFF; CDR3nt: TGTGCCAGCAGTTTAAATCCGGGTATCGGGGAGCTGTTTTTT
abundance: NA; v_gene: TRBV19; d_gene: TRBD1; j_gene: TRBJ2-4; len: 18; CDR3aa: CARAPGQSMSLAKNIQYF; CDR3nt: TGTGCCAGGGCACCGGGACAGTCAATGTCTCTAGCCAAAAACATTCAGTACTTC
abundance: NA; v_gene: TRBV30; d_gene: NA; j_gene: TRBJ1-4; len: 14; CDR3aa: CAWSVDREKEKLFF; CDR3nt: TGTGCCTGGAGTGTAGACCGGGAAAAAGAAAAACTGTTTTTT
abundance: NA; v_gene: TRBV19; d_gene: TRBD1; j_gene: TRBJ1-5; len: 18; CDR3aa: CASSIYRPGTGFGQPQHF; CDR3nt: TGTGCCAGTAGTATCTACCGTCCCGGGACAGGGTTCGGTCAGCCCCAGCATTTT
abundance: NA; v_gene: TRBV4-3; d_gene: NA; j_gene: TRBJ2-7; len: 14; CDR3aa: CASSQGTATYEQYF; CDR3nt: TGCGCCAGCAGCCAAGGGACAGCTACCTACGAGCAGTACTTC
abundance: once; v_gene: TRBV6-5; d_gene: TRBD2; j_gene: TRBJ2-3; len: 15; CDR3aa: CASSYGSGGTDTQYF; CDR3nt: TGTGCCAGCAGTTATGGTAGCGGGGGCACAGATACGCAGTATTTT
abundance: once; v_gene: TRBV5-1; d_gene: TRBD2; j_gene: TRBJ2-1; len: 15; CDR3aa: CASSSTGTSGNEQFF; CDR3nt: TGCGCCAGCAGCTCCACCGGGACTAGCGGCAATGAGCAGTTCTTC
abundance: few; v_gene: TRBV2; d_gene: NA; j_gene: TRBJ2-7; len: 11; CDR3aa: CASGTAYEQYF; CDR3nt: TGTGCCAGCGGCACAGCTTACGAGCAGTACTTC
abundance: NA; v_gene: TRBV3-1/TRBV3-2; d_gene: NA; j_gene: TRBJ2-1; len: 11; CDR3aa: CASSRTGEQFF; CDR3nt: TGTGCCAGCAGCCGGACTGGTGAGCAGTTCTTC
abundance: NA; v_gene: TRBV24-1; d_gene: NA; j_gene: TRBJ1-1; len: 12; CDR3aa: CATSDTGSEAFF; CDR3nt: TGTGCCACCAGTGACACAGGGTCTGAAGCTTTCTTT
abundance: NA; v_gene: TRBV19; d_gene: TRBD1; j_gene: TRBJ2-1; len: 14; CDR3aa: CASSTTRTGNEQFF; CDR3nt: TGTGCCAGTAGTACAACCCGGACAGGGAATGAGCAGTTCTTC
abundance: NA; v_gene: TRBV2; d_gene: NA; j_gene: TRBJ2-2; len: 14; CDR3aa: CASSRTVSTGELFF; CDR3nt: TGTGCCAGCAGTAGGACAGTCAGCACCGGGGAGCTGTTTTTT
abundance: once; v_gene: TRBV30; d_gene: NA; j_gene: TRBJ1-5; len: 13; CDR3aa: CAWTQGSNQPQHF; CDR3nt: TGTGCCTGGACACAGGGTAGCAATCAGCCCCAGCATTTT
abundance: NA; v_gene: TRBV24-1; d_gene: NA; j_gene: TRBJ2-1; len: 16; CDR3aa: CATSDLGASAHNEQFF; CDR3nt: TGTGCCACCAGTGATTTGGGGGCTAGCGCCCACAATGAGCAGTTCTTC
abundance: NA; v_gene: TRBV5-4; d_gene: NA; j_gene: TRBJ2-2; len: 16; CDR3aa: CASSLALAPNTGELFF; CDR3nt: TGTGCCAGCAGCTTGGCGCTAGCACCGAACACCGGGGAGCTGTTTTTT
abundance: NA; v_gene: TRBV9; d_gene: NA; j_gene: TRBJ2-3; len: 13; CDR3aa: CASSLGHPDTQYF; CDR3nt: TGTGCCAGCAGTTTAGGACACCCAGATACGCAGTATTTT
abundance: NA; v_gene: TRBV27; d_gene: TRBD1; j_gene: TRBJ2-5; len: 15; CDR3aa: CASSFKGTEQETQYF; CDR3nt: TGTGCCAGCAGTTTCAAGGGGACAGAACAAGAGACCCAGTACTTC
abundance: NA; v_gene: TRBV13; d_gene: TRBD2; j_gene: TRBJ2-5; len: 16; CDR3aa: CASSPRGTSGTETQYF; CDR3nt: TGTGCCAGCAGCCCACGTGGGACTAGCGGAACAGAGACCCAGTACTTC
abundance: NA; v_gene: TRBV9; d_gene: NA; j_gene: TRBJ2-2; len: 13; CDR3aa: CASSPGNTGELFF; CDR3nt: TGTGCCAGCAGCCCGGGAAACACCGGGGAGCTGTTTTTT
abundance: NA; v_gene: TRBV19; d_gene: TRBD2; j_gene: TRBJ2-7; len: 15; CDR3aa: CASSIASGASYEQYF; CDR3nt: TGTGCCAGTAGTATTGCTAGCGGGGCCTCCTACGAGCAGTACTTC
abundance: NA; v_gene: TRBV7-2; d_gene: NA; j_gene: TRBJ2-4; len: 17; CDR3aa: CASSPVRGAQAKNIQYF; CDR3nt: TGTGCCAGCAGCCCTGTTCGGGGGGCACAAGCCAAAAACATTCAGTACTTC
abundance: NA; v_gene: TRBV7-2; d_gene: NA; j_gene: TRBJ2-7; len: 14; CDR3aa: CASSLAGGPNEQYF; CDR3nt: TGTGCCAGCAGCTTAGCGGGGGGGCCCAACGAGCAGTACTTC
abundance: NA; v_gene: TRBV6-4; d_gene: NA; j_gene: TRBJ1-2; len: 16; CDR3aa: CASSDSFSSRRGGYTF; CDR3nt: TGTGCCAGCAGTGACTCGTTCAGCAGCAGGAGGGGTGGCTACACCTTC
abundance: NA; v_gene: TRBV6-4; d_gene: TRBD2; j_gene: TRBJ2-1; len: 15; CDR3aa: CASSAGTSGLNEQFF; CDR3nt: TGTGCCAGCAGTGCTGGGACTAGCGGGTTGAATGAGCAGTTCTTC
abundance: NA; v_gene: TRBV28; d_gene: TRBD1; j_gene: TRBJ1-6; len: 16; CDR3aa: CASSPSEGAGNSPLHF; CDR3nt: TGTGCCAGCAGTCCGAGTGAGGGGGCTGGGAATTCACCCCTCCACTTT
abundance: NA; v_gene: TRBV4-2; d_gene: NA; j_gene: TRBJ1-2; len: 13; CDR3aa: CASSQQGSYGYTF; CDR3nt: TGTGCCAGCAGCCAACAGGGTTCGTACGGCTACACCTTC
abundance: NA; v_gene: TRBV5-5; d_gene: TRBD1; j_gene: TRBJ2-3; len: 16; CDR3aa: CASSFVPDRVTDTQYF; CDR3nt: TGTGCCAGCAGCTTTGTCCCGGACAGGGTGACAGATACGCAGTATTTT
abundance: NA; v_gene: TRBV2; d_gene: NA; j_gene: TRBJ1-2; len: 13; CDR3aa: CASSPVAGGGYTF; CDR3nt: TGTGCCAGCAGTCCCGTCGCGGGGGGTGGCTACACCTTC
abundance: NA; v_gene: TRBV29-1; d_gene: NA; j_gene: TRBJ2-7; len: 13; CDR3aa: CSVEGRGAYEQYF; CDR3nt: TGCAGCGTTGAAGGCAGGGGGGCCTACGAGCAGTACTTC
abundance: NA; v_gene: TRBV15; d_gene: NA; j_gene: TRBJ1-1; len: 15; CDR3aa: CATSSLRTENTEAFF; CDR3nt: TGTGCCACCAGCAGCCTTAGGACAGAAAACACTGAAGCTTTCTTT
abundance: once; v_gene: TRBV24-1; d_gene: TRBD1; j_gene: TRBJ2-7; len: 15; CDR3aa: CATSDAGTGAVEQYF; CDR3nt: TGTGCCACCAGTGATGCCGGGACAGGGGCGGTCGAGCAGTACTTC
abundance: NA; v_gene: TRBV30; d_gene: TRBD1; j_gene: TRBJ2-5; len: 15; CDR3aa: CAWSVRDRLQETQYF; CDR3nt: TGTGCCTGGAGTGTAAGGGACAGGCTACAAGAGACCCAGTACTTC